The rows below give T cell receptor beta chains drawn from one sample of a study of post-analysis software for immune sequencing data. One entry per CDR3 protein results from TCRdb running MiXCR on the PCR reads. The repertoire has hundreds of thousands of distinct CDR3 sequences, less than 35% of them found once; the top ten carry roughly 0.57%. Input material: blood. These TCRs come from a girl aged 5 to 17 with multiple sclerosis. Both conserved end residues are part of each CDR3. The D gene is left open where the match is weak. Clone size is shown for a subset of rows, as once, few, many or a class of expanded clone.

d_gene	j_gene	len	v_gene	abundance	CDR3nt	CDR3aa
.	TRBJ2-3	20	TRBV4-1	few	TGCGCCAGCAGCCAACTAGGAGACTCCCACGGGGGCCCTAGCACAGATACGCAGTATTTT	CASSQLGDSHGGPSTDTQYF
.	TRBJ1-2	12	TRBV20-1	.	TGCAGTGCTAGTGGCCAGGCCTATGGCTACACCTTC	CSASGQAYGYTF
TRBD1	TRBJ1-1	15	TRBV6-5	.	TGTGCCAGCAGGCCCAGCAGGGGGGGGCACACTGAAGCTTTCTTT	CASRPSRGGHTEAFF
.	TRBJ2-1	11	TRBV25-1	few	TGTGCCAGCAGGGAGGGCCCCGAGCAGTTCTTC	CASREGPEQFF
.	TRBJ2-3	14	TRBV5-5	.	TGTGCCAGCAGCTTTTATCAGAACACAGATACGCAGTATTTT	CASSFYQNTDTQYF
TRBD2	TRBJ2-5	20	TRBV4-3	.	TGCGCCAGCAGCCAAGATGGCCCGGGACTAGCGGGGGGGCCGTTTGAGACCCAGTACTTC	CASSQDGPGLAGGPFETQYF
.	TRBJ2-7	16	TRBV6-6	many	TGTGCCAGCAGTCTCCCCGGGACTCAAAGCTCCTACGAGCAGTACTTC	CASSLPGTQSSYEQYF
.	TRBJ2-1	12	TRBV7-9	few	TGTGCCAGCAGCTCCTTTTCGGTCAGGCAGTTCTTC	CASSSFSVRQFF
TRBD2	TRBJ2-7	12	TRBV7-2	.	TGTGCCAGCAGCTTGGCCGGGAGGACCCGGTACTTC	CASSLAGRTRYF
.	TRBJ2-5	14	TRBV20-1	many	TGCAGTGCGTCTCCAGGGCGGGGAACAGAGACCCAGTACTTC	CSASPGRGTETQYF
.	TRBJ1-2	15	TRBV29-1	.	TGCAGCGTTACCGCTTCCGCGGAGGGAAACTATGGCTACACCTTC	CSVTASAEGNYGYTF
TRBD1	TRBJ2-1	15	TRBV7-2	.	TGTGTCAGCAGAAAACCGGGACAGAACTACAATGAGCAGTTCTTC	CVSRKPGQNYNEQFF
.	TRBJ1-6	16	TRBV11-2	.	TGTGCCAGCAGCTTAGGACAAAGCTCCTATAATTCACCCCTCCACTTT	CASSLGQSSYNSPLHF
.	TRBJ2-4	18	TRBV25-1	.	TGTGCCAGCAGTGACCCAGGGGGGGCGCGCTCGGCCAAAAACATTCAGTACTTC	CASSDPGGARSAKNIQYF
.	TRBJ2-7	14	TRBV7-2	many	TGTGCCAGCAGCCAAGCGGCTCGCTCCTACGAGCAGTACTTC	CASSQAARSYEQYF
.	TRBJ2-3	13	TRBV20-1	.	TGCAGTGCTAGGGCACTAAGGGGGGATACGCAGTATTTT	CSARALRGDTQYF
.	TRBJ2-3	13	TRBV7-9	once	TGTGCCGGCAGCCCTACCATGGCGAGCACGCAGTATTTT	CAGSPTMASTQYF
.	TRBJ2-5	14	TRBV7-2	.	TGTGCCAGCAGCTTACGGACAGTCCAAGGGACCCAGTACTTC	CASSLRTVQGTQYF
.	TRBJ2-7	18	TRBV10-3	few	TGTGTCATCAGTGAGTGGGTTAGAGTCGTCGGTAAAGCGAATGAGCAGTACTTC	CVISEWVRVVGKANEQYF
.	TRBJ2-1	16	TRBV9	.	TGTGCCAGCAGCGCAATGGGACTGGGTTTCTACAATGAGCAGTTCTTC	CASSAMGLGFYNEQFF
.	TRBJ2-1	16	TRBV5-1	.	TGCGCCAGCAGCATTGGACTAACTACTCTCGGTAATGAGCAGTTCTTC	CASSIGLTTLGNEQFF
TRBD1	TRBJ2-3	15	TRBV20-1	.	TGCAGTGCGACCCCGGGACAGGGGGATGTAGATACGCAGTATTTT	CSATPGQGDVDTQYF
TRBD2	TRBJ2-5	15	TRBV20-1	.	TGCAGTGCTTGCCCCAATTGGGGAGGGAGGGAGACCCAGTACTTC	CSACPNWGGRETQYF
.	TRBJ1-1	13	TRBV11-2	.	TGTGCCAGCAGCCCGGCGGGGGCCACTGAAGCTTTCTTT	CASSPAGATEAFF
.	TRBJ2-7	12	TRBV7-2	.	TGTGCCAGCACCCTCCAGGGTTACGAGCAGTACTTC	CASTLQGYEQYF
TRBD2	TRBJ2-7	15	TRBV9	.	TGTGCCAGCAGCCCCAGCGGGGTAGCCTACAATGAGCAGTACTTC	CASSPSGVAYNEQYF
TRBD2	TRBJ2-7	15	TRBV20-1	.	TGCAGTGCTAGAGACCCGACTAGCGGGGCCTACGAGCAGTACTTC	CSARDPTSGAYEQYF
.	TRBJ2-4	13	TRBV11-2	.	TGTGTCAGCAGCCCCTGGTCCAAAAACATTCAGTACTTC	CVSSPWSKNIQYF
.	TRBJ2-7	14	TRBV7-2	few	TGTGCCAGCAGACCCATCGGGTCGCCCTACGAGCAGTACTTC	CASRPIGSPYEQYF
TRBD1	TRBJ1-5	14	TRBV3-1	.	TGTGCCAGCAGCGAAGGACAGGAGAATCAGCCCCAGCATTTT	CASSEGQENQPQHF
.	TRBJ2-7	14	TRBV20-1	.	TGCAGTGCTAGGGTCCGGGGCAAGGGATTCGAGCAGTACTTC	CSARVRGKGFEQYF
.	TRBJ1-2	16	TRBV19	.	TGTGCCAGTAGCAGAGGGGCACGAGGGGCGTACAATGGCTACACCTTC	CASSRGARGAYNGYTF
TRBD2	TRBJ2-2	16	TRBV29-1	few	TGCAGCGTGGCGGGTCTAGCGGGAGGGCCACACGGGGAGCTGTTTTTT	CSVAGLAGGPHGELFF
.	TRBJ2-7	13	TRBV20-1	.	TGCAGTGCTAGAGTTTGGGGGAGGTACGAGCAGTACTTC	CSARVWGRYEQYF
.	TRBJ2-2	14	TRBV6-1	.	TGTACCAGCACACCGAGGGGGGACACCGGGGAGCTGTTTTTT	CTSTPRGDTGELFF
.	TRBJ1-1	14	TRBV12-3/TRBV12-4	few	TGTGCCAGCAGTTTGAGTCTGCCGAACACTGAAGCTTTCTTT	CASSLSLPNTEAFF
TRBD2	TRBJ2-3	17	TRBV11-2	.	TGTGCCAGCAGCTTAGATACCCTAGCGGGTACCACAGATACGCAGTATTTT	CASSLDTLAGTTDTQYF
.	TRBJ2-5	16	TRBV3-1	few	TGTGCCAGCAGCCTGCGCTCACCAGCGGACCAAGAGACCCAGTACTTC	CASSLRSPADQETQYF
.	TRBJ2-7	13	TRBV10-1	.	TGCGCCAGCAGTGAGTCTGGGAGGACCGAGCAGTACTTC	CASSESGRTEQYF
.	TRBJ2-3	15	TRBV7-2	.	TGTGCCAGCAGCCCATACCCCGACCTCACAGATACGCAGTATTTT	CASSPYPDLTDTQYF
TRBD2	TRBJ2-1	14	TRBV7-9	.	TGTGCCAGCAGCTTCGCGGGAGACTACAATGAGCAGTTCTTC	CASSFAGDYNEQFF
TRBD2	TRBJ2-5	16	TRBV9	many	TGTGCCAGCAGCGCATTGGGACTAGCGGAACAAGAGACCCAGTACTTC	CASSALGLAEQETQYF
.	TRBJ1-2	19	TRBV4-3	.	TGCGCCAGCAGCCAAGAAGGTGGCTCGGCAGGGGCTAGGGAATATGGCTACACCTTC	CASSQEGGSAGAREYGYTF
.	TRBJ2-1	14	TRBV7-9	.	TGTGCCAGCAGCTTAGAGGGCTACCAGAATGAGCAGTTCTTC	CASSLEGYQNEQFF
.	TRBJ1-1	15	TRBV4-3	.	TGCGCCAGCGGCCAAGATGCGGGGGCAGGGACTGAAGCTTTCTTT	CASGQDAGAGTEAFF
.	TRBJ1-6	13	TRBV28	.	TGTGCCACCCTCCCTATGTCCAGGTCACCCCTCCACTTT	CATLPMSRSPLHF